Listed below are T cell receptor beta chains from one sample, sequenced in a study of cytomegalovirus exposure and HLA in healthy donors. Profiled with immunoSEQ multiplex PCR; TCRdb holds only in-frame clones, not every one. The sample carries 150,000 to 200,000 clones, approximately 80% recorded once. The sample was PBMCs. The receptors were gathered from a male donor in good health and CMV-seropositive. Both conserved end residues are part of each CDR3. The D gene is left open where the match is weak. Clone sizes are given selectively: once, few, many, or a class where the clone is expanded.

clone_size: NA
j_call: TRBJ2-3
v_call: TRBV9
d_call: TRBD2
cdr3_length: 16
cdr3_nt: TGTGCCAGCAGCATTCAGCGGGAGATCAGCACAGATACGCAGTATTTT
cdr3_aa: CASSIQREISTDTQYF

clone_size: NA
j_call: TRBJ2-7
v_call: TRBV11-1
d_call: TRBD2
cdr3_length: 13
cdr3_nt: TGTGCCAGCAGCTTAGGCGGGAGCTACGAGCAGTACTTC
cdr3_aa: CASSLGGSYEQYF

clone_size: NA
j_call: TRBJ2-1
v_call: TRBV19
d_call: NA
cdr3_length: 15
cdr3_nt: TGTGCCAGTAGTCCAGACTCGCGGGGATACAATGAGCAGTTCTTC
cdr3_aa: CASSPDSRGYNEQFF

clone_size: NA
j_call: TRBJ2-7
v_call: TRBV11-2
d_call: TRBD2
cdr3_length: 16
cdr3_nt: TGTGCCAGCAGCTCACCTCGACTAGCGGGAACCTACGAGCAGTACTTC
cdr3_aa: CASSSPRLAGTYEQYF

clone_size: NA
j_call: TRBJ1-1
v_call: TRBV19
d_call: NA
cdr3_length: 15
cdr3_nt: TGTGCCAGTAGTATAGCTGGGGCTCTTGACACTGAAGCTTTCTTT
cdr3_aa: CASSIAGALDTEAFF

clone_size: NA
j_call: TRBJ2-5
v_call: TRBV14
d_call: NA
cdr3_length: 13
cdr3_nt: TGTGCCAGCAGCCCTCAGGGGGGAAAGACCCAGTACTTC
cdr3_aa: CASSPQGGKTQYF

clone_size: NA
j_call: TRBJ1-2
v_call: TRBV6-5
d_call: NA
cdr3_length: 13
cdr3_nt: TGTGCCAGCAGTTACCCCGGAGCCTATGGCTACACCTTC
cdr3_aa: CASSYPGAYGYTF

clone_size: NA
j_call: TRBJ2-4
v_call: TRBV6-4
d_call: NA
cdr3_length: 13
cdr3_nt: TGTGCCAGCAGTGACGATGAGAGGAACATTCAGTACTTC
cdr3_aa: CASSDDERNIQYF

clone_size: NA
j_call: TRBJ1-3
v_call: TRBV5-1
d_call: NA
cdr3_length: 15
cdr3_nt: TGCGCCAGCAGCTGGGGAGACAACTCCGGAAACACCATATATTTT
cdr3_aa: CASSWGDNSGNTIYF

clone_size: NA
j_call: TRBJ2-7
v_call: TRBV6-5
d_call: TRBD1
cdr3_length: 16
cdr3_nt: TGTGCCAGCAGTTACTCTCCGGGACAGGGCTCCTACGAGCAGTACTTC
cdr3_aa: CASSYSPGQGSYEQYF

clone_size: NA
j_call: TRBJ2-1
v_call: TRBV19
d_call: NA
cdr3_length: 17
cdr3_nt: TGTGCCAGTAGTAGCTACCAGCGAAGAAGCTCCTACAATGAGCAGTTCTTC
cdr3_aa: CASSSYQRRSSYNEQFF

clone_size: NA
j_call: TRBJ1-3
v_call: TRBV2
d_call: NA
cdr3_length: 15
cdr3_nt: TGTGCCAGCAGTGAAGCTCGGTTCTCTGGAAACACCATATATTTT
cdr3_aa: CASSEARFSGNTIYF

clone_size: NA
j_call: TRBJ1-5
v_call: TRBV6-1
d_call: NA
cdr3_length: 15
cdr3_nt: TGTGCCAGCAGTGAATTTACCGAGGGAAATCAGCCCCAGCATTTT
cdr3_aa: CASSEFTEGNQPQHF

clone_size: NA
j_call: TRBJ1-2
v_call: TRBV5-1
d_call: NA
cdr3_length: 14
cdr3_nt: TGCGCCAGCAGCAAAGGGACATCAAACTATGGCTACACCTTC
cdr3_aa: CASSKGTSNYGYTF

clone_size: NA
j_call: TRBJ2-3
v_call: TRBV9
d_call: TRBD2
cdr3_length: 16
cdr3_nt: TGTGCCAGCAGCGCCGGACTAGCGGGCCGCACAGATACGCAGTATTTT
cdr3_aa: CASSAGLAGRTDTQYF

clone_size: NA
j_call: TRBJ1-2
v_call: TRBV28
d_call: TRBD1
cdr3_length: 17
cdr3_nt: TGTGCCAGCAGTTTAACCCGGACAGGCGCACATAACTATGGCTACACCTTC
cdr3_aa: CASSLTRTGAHNYGYTF

clone_size: NA
j_call: TRBJ2-7
v_call: TRBV7-2
d_call: TRBD2
cdr3_length: 15
cdr3_nt: TGTGCCAGCACCCTCGGGACTAGCGGGAGCTACGAGCAGTACTTC
cdr3_aa: CASTLGTSGSYEQYF

clone_size: NA
j_call: TRBJ2-6
v_call: TRBV4-3
d_call: NA
cdr3_length: 16
cdr3_nt: TGCGCCAGCAGCCAAGAGCTCAGGGCCGGGGCCAACGTCCTGACTTTC
cdr3_aa: CASSQELRAGANVLTF

clone_size: NA
j_call: TRBJ1-1
v_call: TRBV5-1
d_call: NA
cdr3_length: 12
cdr3_nt: TGCGCCAGCAGCTTGACAGAAACTGAAGCTTTCTTT
cdr3_aa: CASSLTETEAFF

clone_size: NA
j_call: TRBJ2-4
v_call: TRBV30
d_call: NA
cdr3_length: 12
cdr3_nt: TGTGCCTGGAGGGGGCAGGACGTCATTCAGTACTTC
cdr3_aa: CAWRGQDVIQYF

clone_size: NA
j_call: TRBJ1-1
v_call: TRBV28
d_call: NA
cdr3_length: 14
cdr3_nt: TGTGCCAGCAGTTTACTGGGGGCGCAAGCTGAAGCTTTCTTT
cdr3_aa: CASSLLGAQAEAFF

clone_size: NA
j_call: TRBJ1-5
v_call: TRBV7-8
d_call: NA
cdr3_length: 15
cdr3_nt: TGTGCCAGCAGCTTAGGTAGGGCAGGGGATCAGCCCCAGCATTTT
cdr3_aa: CASSLGRAGDQPQHF

clone_size: once
j_call: TRBJ2-3
v_call: TRBV28
d_call: NA
cdr3_length: 15
cdr3_nt: TGTGCCAGCAGTTTATTGGCAGAAAACACAGATACGCAGTATTTT
cdr3_aa: CASSLLAENTDTQYF

clone_size: NA
j_call: TRBJ2-7
v_call: TRBV6-1
d_call: NA
cdr3_length: 13
cdr3_nt: TGTGCCAGCAGTGCTTGGTCATGGAGCGAGCAGTACTTC
cdr3_aa: CASSAWSWSEQYF

clone_size: NA
j_call: TRBJ2-7
v_call: TRBV18
d_call: NA
cdr3_length: 16
cdr3_nt: TGTGCCAGTGCCACTGGACCCGGGACAAATTATTACGAGCAGTACTTC
cdr3_aa: CASATGPGTNYYEQYF

clone_size: once
j_call: TRBJ2-1
v_call: TRBV28
d_call: TRBD2
cdr3_length: 17
cdr3_nt: TGTGCCAGCAGCTCCGTGGTAGCGGGATTGGGGGGCAATGAGCAGTTCTTC
cdr3_aa: CASSSVVAGLGGNEQFF